A single sample is the source of the 15 T cell receptor beta chains below, sequenced in a study of cytomegalovirus exposure and HLA in healthy donors. Sequenced by immunoSEQ multiplex PCR; TCRdb stores in-frame clones only, minus some. This table holds about 170,000 clones, roughly nine tenths found once. The sequencing input was PBMCs. Receptors originate from a woman aged 25 to 39 in good health and CMV-seronegative.

The rearrangement uses TRBV27 and TRBJ1-1; D is unresolved. V was pared by 6 bases and J by 0 bases, with 20 bases between. Germline V lookup: CDR1 MNHEY, CDR2 SMNVEV (reference sequence). The CDR3 extends over 17 amino acids. The CDR3 DNA sequence: TGTGCCAGCAGGACCGTCAGCAGAACTACATTGAACACTGAAGCTTTCTTT. Protein product: CASRTVSRTTLNTEAFF.

CDR3 sequence reads: CASSSELAASYNEQFF. DNA of the CDR3: TGTGCCAGCAGCTCGGAGCTAGCGGCCTCCTACAATGAGCAGTTCTTC. V gene TRBV5-4 combines with J gene TRBJ2-1, with 7 bases that match TRBD2. Germline CDR1 and CDR2: SGHNT and YYREEE (reference sequence). J lost 0 bases, V lost 3 bases, and 6 bases had no gene match. This CDR3 comprises 16 residues.

This sequence joins TRBV14 and TRBJ1-3; D possibly corresponds to TRBD1 (5 bases). Germline V gene sequence: CDR1 SGHDN, CDR2 FVKESK. V dropped 4 bases and J dropped 0 bases, with 13 bases sitting between them. CDR3 length: 16 amino acids. For the CDR3, the DNA is TGTGCCAGCAGCCCCCGGGGCACGTTCTCTGGAAACACCATATATTTT. This sequence encodes CASSPRGTFSGNTIYF.

The CDR3 region is CASSEQGVRNQPQHF. CDR3 nucleotide sequence: TGTGCCAGTAGTGAACAGGGGGTAAGAAATCAGCCCCAGCATTTT. This sequence joins TRBV19 and TRBJ1-5; 8 bases fit TRBD1. After removal of 5 bases from V and 4 bases from J, the junction contained 7 bases not matched to a gene. This CDR3 region has 15 residues. Looked up from germline, CDR1 is LNHDA and CDR2 is SQIVND (reference sequence).

The chain uses TRBV4-3 and TRBJ1-2; 7 nucleotides line up with TRBD1. With V trimmed by 0 bases and J by 4 bases, 5 bases remained unmatched. Per germline, CDR1 LGHNA and CDR2 YSLEER. The CDR3 length is 15 residues. CDR3 coding DNA: TGCGCCAGCAGCCAAGAAGCCGGGACAGCCTATGGCTACACCTTC. Residues: CASSQEAGTAYGYTF.

The chain combines TRBV13 with TRBJ2-3; TRBD1 matches at 7 bases. The CDR3 spans 15 residues. V lost 4 bases and J lost 1; bases outside the gene matches: 5. Germline CDR1 reads PRHDT; CDR2 reads FYEKMQ (reference sequence). For the CDR3, the DNA is TGTGCCAGCAGCTGGACAGGAATGGGCACAGATACGCAGTATTTT. Its translation is CASSWTGMGTDTQYF.

CDR3 protein: CASSLDLPGFDYYEQYF. CDR3 DNA: TGCGCCAGCAGCCTAGATCTACCGGGGTTCGACTACTACGAGCAGTACTTC. This chain links TRBV5-1 with TRBJ2-7, with TRBD2 as a possible D gene (5 bases). The V and J ends lost 4 bases and 3 bases respectively, with 23 bases between them. In germline, CDR1 is SGHRS, CDR2 YFSETQ. The CDR3 runs 17 residues.

The table lists this clone with a few counts. The rearrangement links TRBV15 to TRBJ2-1; TRBD1 matches at 7 bases. This CDR3 is built from 16 residues. CDR1 LNHNV and CDR2 YYDKDF come from the germline V gene (reference sequence). V dropped 2 bases and J dropped 7; count of bases not matched to a gene: 11. In nucleotides, the CDR3 is TGTGCCACCAGCAGATCCCCGGGACAGAACGATAATGAGCAGTTCTTC. This codes for CATSRSPGQNDNEQFF.

The chain combines TRBV5-1 with TRBJ1-2, with D perhaps TRBD1 (6 bases). Germline values: CDR1 SGHRS, CDR2 YFSETQ. This CDR3 is 15 amino acids long. V lost 3 bases, J lost 3 bases, and 15 bases lay in between. The CDR3 DNA sequence: TGCGCCAGCAGCTCCTTTGTTGGGGGCGACTATGGCTACACCTTC. Amino acids: CASSSFVGGDYGYTF.

This chain uses TRBV4-1 with TRBJ2-5, with 9 bases that match TRBD2. Per germline, CDR1 MGHRA and CDR2 YSYEKL. J was trimmed by 3 bases and V by 4 bases; bases with no gene match: 3. The length of the CDR3 is 14 residues. The CDR3 sequence: CASSRVAGEETQYF. The CDR3 DNA reads TGCGCCAGCAGCCGAGTAGCGGGAGAAGAGACCCAGTACTTC.

V usage is TRBV5-5 and J usage is TRBJ1-4; TRBD1 matches 8 bases. The CDR3 runs 16 residues. V shed 1 base, J shed 6 bases, and the junction held 8 bases outside the gene matches. Looked up from germline, CDR1 is SGHKS and CDR2 is YYEKEE (reference sequence). The CDR3 sequence: CASSLSPQGAYEKLFF. The DNA of the CDR3 is TGTGCCAGCAGCTTGTCTCCGCAGGGGGCGTATGAAAAACTGTTTTTT.

The rearrangement links TRBV7-2 to TRBJ2-1, with TRBD2 matching over 9 bases. After removal of 4 bases from V and 10 bases from J, the junction contained 11 bases not matched to a gene. CDR1 is SGHTA and CDR2 is FQGNSA in the germline V gene. The CDR3 loop spans 15 amino acids. The DNA of the CDR3 is TGTGCCAGCAGCTCCCAGCGGGGGGTGGTCGGGGAGCAGTTCTTC. Amino acids: CASSSQRGVVGEQFF.

V is TRBV6-5 and J is TRBJ2-2, with D possibly being TRBD1 (5 bases). The CDR3 loop spans 12 amino acids. Germline CDR1 is MNHEY and CDR2 is SVGAGI. Trimming took 4 bases from V and 5 from J, leaving 5 bases between them. In DNA, the CDR3 is TGTGCCAGCAGTTCAGGGACCGGGGAGCTGTTTTTT. It yields the protein CASSSGTGELFF.

With regard to this clone: This same CDR3 is encoded by further DNA sequences in the sample. J is TRBJ1-2 and V is TRBV5-1; D might be TRBD1 (5 bases). The germline V gene has CDR1 SGHRS and CDR2 YFSETQ. V was clipped by 1 base and J by 0 bases, with 10 bases between them. The CDR3 loop spans 15 amino acids. CDR3 residues: CASSLSGGANYGYTF. The CDR3 DNA reads as TGCGCCAGCAGCTTGTCTGGGGGTGCTAACTATGGCTACACCTTC.

This clone was recorded only once. The rearrangement links TRBV7-2 to TRBJ1-5, with 10 bases lining up with TRBD1. The CDR3 contains 19 residues. The trim removed 1 base at V and 0 bases at J, leaving 9 bases unmatched. The germline V gene encodes CDR1 SGHTA and CDR2 FQGNSA. The CDR3 region has the DNA TGTGCCAGCAGCTTAGGTCGGGACAGGGGTCCGGATAGCAATCAGCCCCAGCATTTT. This encodes CASSLGRDRGPDSNQPQHF.